This T cell receptor beta chain was sequenced during a study of cytomegalovirus exposure and HLA in healthy donors. Study-wide results and caveats: Later on, a genetic analysis was performed. It linked a missense variant in DCLRE1C with V- and J-gene trimming of TCR beta. The likely explanation for a cluster of highly shared sequence variants was sequencing artifact. There were some V segments, including TRBV6-2 and TRBV6-3, excluded as indistinguishable. By HLA locus, TCR association rates varied in a later analysis, with DRB1 showing the most and HLA-C the fewest.

This PCR relied on a set of 60 Vbeta primers and 13 Jbeta primers. This table comes from immunoSEQ multiplex PCR, and its TCRdb copy is limited to in-frame clones, with some not included. The repertoire consists of approximately 220,000 clones, with under 80% occurring once and the leading ten covering roughly 0.22%. This CDR3 is 17 amino acids long. The V segment lost 1 base and the J segment 3 bases; nucleotides outside the gene matches: 11. Germline V CDR1 and CDR2: KGHSH, LQKENI. With regard to this clone: Its antigen is currently unknown.

The chain has TRBV18 and TRBJ1-1; 7 positions match TRBD1. This sequence was found in a girl aged 2 to 9 in good health and CMV-seronegative. The source material was PBMCs. The CDR3 bases are TGTGCCAGCTCACCACTGGTAGGGGGCGATCGGTACACTGAAGCTTTCTTT. Its translation: CASSPLVGGDRYTEAFF.